The 13 T cell receptor beta chains reported below all come from one sample, sequenced in a study of neoadjuvant nivolumab and ipilimumab in lung cancer. Produced via immunoSEQ multiplex PCR; TCRdb's table is partial and in-frame only. This sample yields 25,000 or so clones, of which approximately 86% are seen a single time; about 5.2% belongs to the top ten. The sequencing here drew on tumor tissue, taken after neoadjuvant nivolumab, alone or with ipilimumab, at or shortly before surgery. The receptors shown here come from an adult with non-small cell lung cancer.

In DNA form, the CDR3 reads TGTGCCAGCAGCCATACAGGGGGCGGGCAGCCCCAGCATTTT. This encodes CASSHTGGGQPQHF. The J gene is TRBJ1-5, the V gene TRBV27, with 9 bases aligning to TRBD1. Germline V gene sequence: CDR1 MNHEY, CDR2 SMNVEV (reference sequence). The V gene end was trimmed by 6 bases and the J gene end by 7 bases; junction bases not matched to a gene: 7. This CDR3 is built from 14 residues.

The rearrangement links TRBV2 to TRBJ2-5; 10 positions agree with TRBD1. This CDR3 has 13 residues. Trimming cost V 5 bases and J 7 bases; bases outside gene matches: 4. The germline V gene has CDR1 SNHLY and CDR2 FYNNEI. CDR3 nucleotide sequence: TGTGCCAGCAGTCCTAGGACAGGGGGGACCCAGTACTTC. This translates into CASSPRTGGTQYF.

The chain uses TRBV30 and TRBJ1-2; D gene ambiguous. This CDR3 spans 14 amino acids. Germline loops: CDR1 GTSNPN, CDR2 SVGIG (reference sequence). Trimming stripped 3 bases from V and 4 bases from J, with 15 bases between. CDR3 region: CAWSTIGQAYGYTF. CDR3 in DNA: TGTGCCTGGAGCACCATTGGTCAAGCCTATGGCTACACCTTC.

The DNA for the CDR3 is TGCGCCAGCAGCCAAGAAGACAGCTCTGGAAACACCATATATTTT. Translating it yields CASSQEDSSGNTIYF. This chain uses TRBV4-1 with TRBJ1-3; possible D gene TRBD1, 5 bases. CDR3 size: 15 residues. Germline lookup yields CDR1 MGHRA and CDR2 YSYEKL. V was clipped by 0 bases and J by 0 bases, with 6 bases between them.

This chain links TRBV5-1 with TRBJ2-7; D call uncertain. The CDR3 loop spans 10 amino acids. CDR1 and CDR2 (germline): SGHRS, YFSETQ. V shed 7 bases and J shed 5 bases, with 7 bases lying between them. The CDR3 spells CASSGHEQYF. The CDR3 DNA sequence: TGCGCCAGCTCAGGCCACGAGCAGTACTTC. The variable domain in full, completed from reference TRBV5-1 and TRBJ2-7, reads KAGVTQTPRYLIKTRGQQVTLSCSPISGHRSVSWYQQTPGQGLQFLFEYFSETQRNKGNFPGRFSGRQFSNSRSEMNVSTLELGDSALYLCASSGHEQYFGPGTRLTVT.

In its sample, this clone was seen once. This chain links TRBV11-2 with TRBJ2-1; 7 bases are a match to TRBD1. The CDR3 length is 15 residues. V trimming: 0 bases; J trimming: 5 bases; junction bases outside the gene matches: 4. CDR1 SGHAT and CDR2 FQNNGV come from the germline V gene. CDR3: CASSLDGTADNEQFF. The CDR3 bases are TGTGCCAGCAGCTTAGACGGGACAGCAGACAATGAGCAGTTCTTC.

Only a few counts were recorded for this clone. V and J are TRBV14 and TRBJ2-1, with a tentative D call TRBD1 (5 bases). The ends were cut back, 4 bases at V and 5 bases at J, with 12 bases in the middle. Germline V gene data show CDR1 as SGHDN and CDR2 as FVKESK. CDR3 length equals 14 residues. The CDR3 here is CASSRYGAHNEQFF. The CDR3 DNA is TGTGCCAGCAGCCGATATGGGGCCCACAATGAGCAGTTCTTC.

The chain combines TRBV15 with TRBJ1-5; 7 bases agree with TRBD1. J was trimmed by 4 bases and V by 9 bases; bases with no gene match: 6. The CDR3 consists of 13 residues. Germline V lookup: CDR1 LNHNV, CDR2 YYDKDF (reference sequence). This chain's CDR3 is CATSRDRNQPQHF. The CDR3 DNA sequence: TGTGCCACAAGCCGGGACAGAAATCAGCCCCAGCATTTT.

The chain recombines TRBV18 with TRBJ1-1; the D gene is possibly TRBD1 (5 bases). V gave up 6 bases and J gave up 3 bases, with 8 bases separating them. This CDR3 is 12 amino acids long. Germline V gene lookup returns CDR1 KGHSH and CDR2 LQKENI. CDR3 coding DNA: TGTGCCAGCTCTGAACAGGACACTGAAGCTTTCTTT. This gives the protein CASSEQDTEAFF.

V usage is TRBV6-4 and J usage is TRBJ2-3; 8 bases fit TRBD1. Losses at the gene ends were 1 base for V and 4 bases for J; bases not matched to a gene: 4. The CDR3 contains 15 residues. Germline V CDR1 and CDR2: MRHNA, SNTAGT. CDR3 sequence: CASSDLGGQADTQYF. The DNA of the CDR3 is TGTGCCAGCAGTGACTTAGGGGGACAGGCAGATACGCAGTATTTT.

This chain links TRBV19 with TRBJ2-5, with D possibly TRBD2 on 7 matching bases. This CDR3 has 11 amino acids. The V and J ends lost 9 bases and 9 bases respectively, with 14 bases between them. CDR1 and CDR2 from the germline V gene are LNHDA and SQIVND (reference sequence). The CDR3 region is CASGAGAAQYF. CDR3 DNA: TGTGCCAGCGGGGCGGGGGCGGCCCAGTACTTC.

The chain uses TRBV7-9 and TRBJ2-5; unclear D gene. V was shortened by 5 bases and J by 1 base, with 5 bases between the two germline ends. The CDR3 covers 12 residues. Germline loops: CDR1 SEHNR, CDR2 FQNEAQ (reference sequence). The CDR3 DNA reads TGTGCCAGCAGCCAAATCCAAGAGACCCAGTACTTC. Protein: CASSQIQETQYF.

The chain is built from TRBV29-1 and TRBJ1-2; 7 bases are a match to TRBD1. The CDR3 sequence is 13 residues long. The germline gives CDR1 SQVTM, CDR2 ANQGSEA. The trim removed 7 bases at V and 0 bases at J, leaving 5 bases unmatched. The CDR3 loop reads CSAGQVPNYGYTF. The CDR3 DNA reads as TGCAGCGCCGGACAGGTACCTAACTATGGCTACACCTTC. Full variable domain (rest looked up from reference TRBV29-1 and TRBJ1-2): SAVISQKPSRDICQRGTSLTIQCQVDSQVTMMFWYRQQPGQSLTLIATANQGSEATYESGFVIDKFPISRPNLTFSTLTVSNMSPEDSSIYLCSAGQVPNYGYTFGSGTRLTVV.